The present T cell receptor (beta chain) was sequenced within a study of a mutant IDH1 vaccine in newly diagnosed glioma. About the study: Most had both radiotherapy and temozolomide beforehand; others had only one. Points from the study as a whole: Among patients, roughly 95% showed immune responses induced by the vaccine.

The repertoire was sequenced with immunoSEQ multiplex PCR; TCRdb's copy has only in-frame clones and lacks some. Counted here are about 16,000 clones, about 80% occurring once; the ten biggest clones make up roughly 10%. Worth noting for this clone: Its specificity is unknown.

V lost 1 base and J lost 6, with 12 bases in between. Germline values: CDR1 SGHNT, CDR2 YENEEA. The CDR3 consists of 14 residues. Time point reported: baseline, week 1 (first vaccination visit). The treatment is: pre-vaccination baseline after standard-of-care therapy. The donors' diagnosis was new WHO grade 3 or 4 astrocytoma that was IDH1-mutant and ATRX-lost. The source was PBMCs, collected from a glioma patient treated with radiotherapy, temozolomide or both. The chain has TRBV11-3 and TRBJ1-1; a possible D gene is TRBD1 (6 bases). This sequence was found in a man aged 35 to 55 with glioma. Here the CDR3 reads CASSLGDTEAEAFF. The CDR3 nucleotides read TGTGCCAGCAGCTTAGGGGACACAGAAGCTGAAGCTTTCTTT.